The following is a T cell receptor (beta chain) sequence with its context. Generated by immunoSEQ multiplex PCR, the TCRdb table keeps only in-frame clones and is missing some. Among under 30,000 clones, less than 60% were seen once, and the ten largest hold over 4.5%. The sample originates from a study of cytotoxic CD8 clonotypes in ibrutinib-treated CLL. Study-level background: Partial responders 24, complete 2; some 12 progressed and around 15 stayed in remission by median around 6 years.

Germline V CDR1 and CDR2: ENHRY, SYGVKD. This CDR3 contains 16 residues. V was clipped by 3 bases and J by 0 bases, with 11 bases between them. This chain joins TRBV10-3 and TRBJ2-2; weak D call: TRBD1 (6 bases). The sequenced sample was PBMCs, obtained before ibrutinib treatment. This receptor was identified in a human donor with chronic lymphocytic leukemia. The CDR3 spells CAISDRQGTNTGELFF. In DNA, the CDR3 is TGTGCCATCAGTGATCGGCAGGGGACGAACACCGGGGAGCTGTTTTTT.